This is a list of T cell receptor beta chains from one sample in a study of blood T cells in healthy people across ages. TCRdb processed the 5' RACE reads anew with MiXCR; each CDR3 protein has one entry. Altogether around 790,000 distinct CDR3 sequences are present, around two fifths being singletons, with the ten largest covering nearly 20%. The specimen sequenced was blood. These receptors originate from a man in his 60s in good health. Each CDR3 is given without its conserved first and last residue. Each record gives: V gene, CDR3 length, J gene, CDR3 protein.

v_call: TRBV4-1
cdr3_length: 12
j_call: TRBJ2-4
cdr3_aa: ASTGTGSTNVQY

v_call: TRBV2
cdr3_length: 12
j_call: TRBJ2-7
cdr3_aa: ASTNDRGYYEQY

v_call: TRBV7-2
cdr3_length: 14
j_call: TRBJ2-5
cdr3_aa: ASSPKSVPGGETQY

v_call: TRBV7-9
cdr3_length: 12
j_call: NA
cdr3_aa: ASSSLRRGGEQY

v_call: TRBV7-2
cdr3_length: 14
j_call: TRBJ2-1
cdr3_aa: ASSLNGRGLYNEQF

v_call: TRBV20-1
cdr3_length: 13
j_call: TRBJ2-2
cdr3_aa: SASPTGVPAGELF

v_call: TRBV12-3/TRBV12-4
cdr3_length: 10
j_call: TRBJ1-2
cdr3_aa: ASRQGIYGYT

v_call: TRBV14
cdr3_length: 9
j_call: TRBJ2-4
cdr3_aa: ASAGGNIQY

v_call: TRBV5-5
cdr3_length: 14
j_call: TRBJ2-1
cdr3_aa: ASIFERYPPYNEQF

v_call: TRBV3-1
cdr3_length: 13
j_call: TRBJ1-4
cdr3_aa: ASSPKGGSNEKLF

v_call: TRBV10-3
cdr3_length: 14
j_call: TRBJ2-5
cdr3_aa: AVSGRSGANQETQY

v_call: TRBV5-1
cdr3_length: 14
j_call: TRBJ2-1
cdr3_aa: ASTFPRGSSSDEQF

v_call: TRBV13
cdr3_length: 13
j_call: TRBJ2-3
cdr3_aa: ASTKAGGGTDTQY

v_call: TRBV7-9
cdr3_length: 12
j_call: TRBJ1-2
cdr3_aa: ASSLGGGGDSYT

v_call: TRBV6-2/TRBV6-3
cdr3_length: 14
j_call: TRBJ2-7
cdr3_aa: ASSYSGLPLTYEQY

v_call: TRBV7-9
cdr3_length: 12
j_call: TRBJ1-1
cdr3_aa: ASRLEGDYTEAF

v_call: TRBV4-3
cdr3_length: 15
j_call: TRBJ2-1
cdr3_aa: ASSQEVAWNSYNEQF

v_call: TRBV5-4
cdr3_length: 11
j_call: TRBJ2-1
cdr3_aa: ASSIDRHNEQF

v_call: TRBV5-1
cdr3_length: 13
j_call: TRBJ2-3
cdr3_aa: ASSLEGPNTDTQY

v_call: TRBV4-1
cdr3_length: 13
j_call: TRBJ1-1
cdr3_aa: ASSQGLDRVTEAF

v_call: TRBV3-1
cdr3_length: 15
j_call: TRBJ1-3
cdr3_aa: ASSQDFGTVSGNTIY

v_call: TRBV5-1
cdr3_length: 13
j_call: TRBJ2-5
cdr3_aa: ASSLEGQGRETQY

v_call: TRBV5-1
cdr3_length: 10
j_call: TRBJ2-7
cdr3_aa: ASSPDSDEQY